This TCR beta chain derives from a study of response to subunit inactivated influenza vaccine. Regarding the study as a whole: There was a suggestion from the authors that each seasonal influenza vaccination recruits few new T cells.

A remark on this clonotype: Its antigen is unidentified.

TCRdb used MiXCR to reprocess the RT-PCR reads, holding one entry per CDR3 protein. The repertoire consists of 550,000 to 800,000 distinct CDR3 sequences, with 15% to 19% occurring once and the leading ten covering 9.5% to 13%. Trimming cost V 2 bases and J 5 bases; bases outside gene matches: 6. There are 16 residues in the CDR3. CDR1 SGHDT and CDR2 YYEEEE come from the germline V gene. This rearrangement joins TRBV5-6 to TRBJ2-2; TRBD2 matches at 10 bases. The material was PBMCs from blood, obtained 11 to 12 days after vaccination. This TCR derives from a man aged 45-65 years who received an inactivated influenza vaccine. Written as DNA, the CDR3 is TGTGCCAGCAGCTTCGCTAGCGGGAGTAAGACCGGGGAGCTGTTTTTT. Translating it yields CASSFASGSKTGELFF.